This TCR beta chain was identified during a study of T cells in Graves' hyperthyroidism and ophthalmopathy. Amplification yielded TCR beta CDR3 regions, with RNA transcripts as the source. Initially, a first-round RT-PCR of the TCR CDR3 employed the HTBI primer set. One entry per CDR3 protein results from TCRdb running MiXCR on the multiplex PCR reads. The data contain about 290,000 distinct CDR3 sequences, approximately 12% of them seen just once; the ten biggest clones take up 6.5% to 10%. With regard to this clonotype: A much bigger clone sits one base away, suggesting this may be a read error.

V was cut by 3 bases and J by 13 bases, with 16 bases left in between. The CDR3 covers 12 residues. Per the germline V gene, CDR1 is SGDLS and CDR2 is YYNGEE. The sequencing input was blood. The chain employs TRBV9 and TRBJ1-2; D might be TRBD1 (5 bases). The sequence derives from a woman aged 25-40 years with Graves' hyperthyroidism that later progressed to Graves' ophthalmopathy. DNA of the CDR3: TGTGCCAGCAGCGGCCAGGGTTCAGTAGTCACCTTC. Its protein product is CASSGQGSVVTF.